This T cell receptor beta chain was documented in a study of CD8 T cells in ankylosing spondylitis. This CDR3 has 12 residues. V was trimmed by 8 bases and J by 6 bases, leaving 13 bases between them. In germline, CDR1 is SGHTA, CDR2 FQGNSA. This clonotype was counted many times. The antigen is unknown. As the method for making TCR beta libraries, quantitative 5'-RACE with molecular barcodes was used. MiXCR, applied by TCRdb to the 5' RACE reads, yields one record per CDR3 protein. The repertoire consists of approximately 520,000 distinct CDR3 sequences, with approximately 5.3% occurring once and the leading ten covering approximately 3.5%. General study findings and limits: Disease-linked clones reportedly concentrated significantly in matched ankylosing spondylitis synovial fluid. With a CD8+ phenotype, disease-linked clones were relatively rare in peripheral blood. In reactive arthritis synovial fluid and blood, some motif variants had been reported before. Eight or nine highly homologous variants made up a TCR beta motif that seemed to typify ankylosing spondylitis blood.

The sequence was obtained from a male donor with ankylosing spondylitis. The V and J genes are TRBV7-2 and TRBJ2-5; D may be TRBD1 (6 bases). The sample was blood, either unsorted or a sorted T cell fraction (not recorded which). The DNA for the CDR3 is TGTGCCAGCGGACAGCCTAAGAAGACCCAGTACTTC. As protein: CASGQPKKTQYF. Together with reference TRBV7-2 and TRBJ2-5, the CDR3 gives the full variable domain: GAGVSQSPSNKVTEKGKDVELRCDPISGHTALYWYRQSLGQGLEFLIYFQGNSAPDKSGLPSDRFSAERTGGSVSTLTIQRTQQEDSAVYLCASGQPKKTQYFGPGTRLLVL.